This TCR beta chain was identified during a study of T cells in Graves' hyperthyroidism and ophthalmopathy. Amplification yielded TCR beta CDR3 regions, with RNA transcripts as the source. The HTBI primer set served for first-round RT-PCR of the TCR CDR3. MiXCR was run by TCRdb on the multiplex PCR reads, yielding one entry per CDR3 protein. This sample has about 840,000 distinct CDR3 sequences, with more than 30% found just once. V lost 5 bases to trimming and J lost 7 bases, with 15 bases between them. The V gene's germline CDR1 is MNHNY and CDR2 SVGAGI (reference sequence). The CDR3 contains 13 residues. Study-wide results and limits: Prediction of ophthalmopathy progression came a median around 6 months pre-onset.

Regarding this clonotype: Antigen unknown.

The sample consisted of blood. The chain recombines TRBV6-6 with TRBJ2-7; D not certain. The TCR was taken from a young man with Graves' hyperthyroidism. The CDR3 here is CASSQEGLLEQYF. CDR3 in DNA: TGTGCCAGCAGTCAAGAAGGGCTTCTGGAGCAGTACTTC.